These 17 T cell receptor beta chains originate from one sample sequenced in a study of a mutant IDH1 vaccine in newly diagnosed glioma. Sequencing used immunoSEQ multiplex PCR; TCRdb keeps in-frame clones, though not all of them. The profile shows about 44,000 clones, 91% of them singletons. Time point defined: week 23, last vaccination. All doses held 300 ug of mutant IDH1 20-mer peptide, with topical imiquimod. Antigens for these TCRs are unknown. This specimen was PBMCs, taken from a glioma patient whose treatment included an IDH1 peptide vaccine. The source is a man aged 45-60 years with glioma.

The rearrangement links TRBV4-1 to TRBJ2-7, with 9 bases fitting TRBD2. Germline values: CDR1 MGHRA, CDR2 YSYEKL. The CDR3 spans 15 residues. Trimming took 5 bases from V and 6 from J; bases not matched to a gene: 11. CDR3: CASSARESGGPEQYF. As DNA, the CDR3 is TGCGCCAGCAGCGCCCGGGAGAGCGGGGGGCCCGAGCAGTACTTC.

V usage is TRBV29-1 and J usage is TRBJ2-5; D perhaps matches TRBD1 (7 bases). The germline CDR1 and CDR2 sequences are SQVTM and ANQGSEA. Trimming removed 3 bases from V and 0 bases from J, with 23 bases in between. The CDR3 sequence is 18 residues long. CDR3 in DNA: TGCAGCGTTGATGGAGGGGGCGACGTTCTCATAAACCAAGAGACCCAGTACTTC. Translating it yields CSVDGGGDVLINQETQYF.

This chain joins TRBV5-1 and TRBJ2-7; D tentatively fits TRBD1 or TRBD2 (5 bases each). Germline V gene lookup returns CDR1 SGHRS and CDR2 YFSETQ. This CDR3 spans 14 amino acids. V lost 4 bases to trimming and J lost 0 bases, with 11 bases between them. CDR3 in DNA: TGCGCCAGCAGCCTTGGGACGGCCTCCTACGAGCAGTACTTC. Its translation is CASSLGTASYEQYF.

The V and J genes are TRBV13 and TRBJ2-1; D is possibly TRBD1 or TRBD2 (6 bases each). This CDR3 is built from 15 residues. Trimming left V 2 bases short and J 4 bases short, with 12 bases between. Germline assignment: CDR1 PRHDT and CDR2 FYEKMQ (reference sequence). The CDR3 DNA follows: TGTGCCAGCAGCTTAAAAGGGGGGTTTTACAATGAGCAGTTCTTC. This translates into CASSLKGGFYNEQFF.

This chain uses TRBV19 with TRBJ1-5; the D gene is possibly TRBD1 (5 bases). The CDR3 totals 16 residues. Germline-derived CDR1 and CDR2 are LNHDA and SQIVND (reference sequence). The V end lost 1 base, the J end lost 0 bases, and 10 bases lay between the germline ends. CDR3 bases: TGTGCCAGTAGTATAGGACAGCCCCATAGCAATCAGCCCCAGCATTTT. Amino acid sequence: CASSIGQPHSNQPQHF.

The rearrangement links TRBV6-6 to TRBJ1-5; perhaps TRBD1 as D (5 bases). Per germline, CDR1 MNHNY and CDR2 SVGAGI (reference sequence). The ends were cut back, 2 bases at V and 1 base at J, with 9 bases in the middle. The CDR3 has 15 amino acids. The CDR3 reads CASSYSRASNQPQHF. CDR3 bases: TGTGCCAGCAGTTACAGCAGGGCCAGCAATCAGCCCCAGCATTTT.

This chain connects TRBV19 to TRBJ1-1, with D tentatively TRBD1 (5 bases). This CDR3 comprises 15 residues. Germline V gene data show CDR1 as LNHDA and CDR2 as SQIVND (reference sequence). Trimming removed 3 bases from V and 5 bases from J, with 16 bases in between. CDR3 loop: CASSIGSGGLTEAFF. The CDR3 DNA reads TGTGCCAGTAGTATCGGTTCTGGGGGTTTAACTGAAGCTTTCTTT.

The chain joins TRBV6-1 to TRBJ1-4, with a weak D call TRBD1 (5 bases). The germline V gene encodes CDR1 MNHNS and CDR2 SASEGT. CDR3 size: 13 residues. V dropped 4 bases and J dropped 8 bases, with 11 bases sitting between them. CDR3 protein: CASSGGRIEKLFF. The CDR3 nucleotides are TGTGCCAGCAGTGGGGGACGGATAGAAAAACTGTTTTTT.

This chain links TRBV9 with TRBJ2-5; weak D call: TRBD1 (5 bases). Trimming left V 0 bases short and J 3 bases short, with 12 bases between. CDR3 length: 15 residues. Germline CDR1 and CDR2: SGDLS and YYNGEE. Here the CDR3 DNA reads TGTGCCAGCAGCGTAGATCGACAGCAAAAAGAGACCCAGTACTTC. Translated: CASSVDRQQKETQYF.

This chain uses TRBV6-6 with TRBJ1-5; D unresolved. The ends were cut back, 7 bases at V and 6 bases at J, with 16 bases in the middle. The CDR3 has 14 amino acids. CDR1 and CDR2 (germline): MNHNY, SVGAGI (reference sequence). Here the CDR3 DNA reads TGTGCCAGCACGTCGGCGGGCAGCTCTCAGCCCCAGCATTTT. Translation gives CASTSAGSSQPQHF.

This sequence joins TRBV29-1 and TRBJ2-1, with D perhaps matching TRBD1 or TRBD2 (6 bases each). V shed 5 bases and J shed 3 bases, with 14 bases lying between them. The CDR3 consists of 14 residues. The germline V gene encodes CDR1 SQVTM and CDR2 ANQGSEA. As DNA, the CDR3 is TGCAGCGTTTCCGGGGGCGCCTACTACAATGAGCAGTTCTTC. Encoded protein: CSVSGGAYYNEQFF.

The gene calls are TRBV2 and TRBJ1-6, with no clear D. CDR3 size: 16 residues. Trimming took off 7 bases at V and 6 bases at J, with 19 bases between the two ends. From germline, CDR1 is SNHLY and CDR2 FYNNEI. This CDR3 is CASNSDAAIPNSPLHF. The DNA of the CDR3 is TGTGCCAGCAACTCTGATGCAGCGATCCCTAATTCACCCCTCCACTTT. Using reference TRBV2 and TRBJ1-6 for the parts outside the CDR3, the full variable domain is EPEVTQTPSHQVTQMGQEVILRCVPISNHLYFYWYRQILGQKVEFLVSFYNNEISEKSEIFDDQFSVERPDGSNFTLKIRSTKLEDSAMYFCASNSDAAIPNSPLHFGNGTRLTVT.

The chain carries TRBV2 and TRBJ2-7, with TRBD1 identical over 8 bases. The germline V gene has CDR1 SNHLY and CDR2 FYNNEI. The CDR3 length is 14 residues. The ends lost 3 bases at V and 1 base at J; junction bases unmatched: 2. The CDR3 loop is CASSDWDRSYEQYF. The CDR3 DNA sequence: TGTGCCAGCAGTGATTGGGACAGGTCCTACGAGCAGTACTTC.

The chain combines TRBV27 with TRBJ2-5; the match to TRBD1 covers 7 bases. CDR1 MNHEY and CDR2 SMNVEV come from the germline V gene (reference sequence). The CDR3 length is 15 residues. V shed 3 bases, J shed 2 bases, and the junction held 6 bases outside the gene matches. The CDR3 DNA is TGTGCCAGCAGTTTGGGGACAGTTCGGCAAGAGACCCAGTACTTC. Amino acids: CASSLGTVRQETQYF.

The rearrangement links TRBV9 to TRBJ2-5; D gene uncertain. Germline V gene sequence: CDR1 SGDLS, CDR2 YYNGEE. This CDR3 is 13 amino acids long. V lost 0 bases, J lost 3 bases, and 6 bases lay in between. CDR3 nucleotide sequence: TGTGCCAGCAGCGTAGGAAATGAAGAGACCCAGTACTTC. Its protein product is CASSVGNEETQYF.

DNA of the CDR3: TGTGCCAGCAGTTCCTGGAGCAATCAGCCCCAGCATTTT. Translation: CASSSWSNQPQHF. The V call is TRBV6-5, the J call TRBJ1-5, with unresolved D. Germline CDR1 is MNHEY and CDR2 is SVGAGI. This CDR3 region has 13 residues. Trimming left V 4 bases short and J 1 base short, with 5 bases between.

This clone was found once. The junction departs from the called germline gene at one end, perhaps through a read error. The V call is TRBV7-7, the J call TRBJ2-1; TRBD2 matches 11 bases. This CDR3 contains 16 residues. Germline V CDR1 and CDR2: SSHAT, FNYEAQ (reference sequence). This CDR3 is CASSQGTSGFYNEQFF. In nucleotides, the CDR3 is TGTGCTAGCAGCCAAGGGACTAGCGGTTTCTACAATGAGCAGTTCTTC.